The 29 T cell receptor beta chains below come from one sample, sequenced in a study of spatial heterogeneity in lung cancer. As for time point: sample taken at primary tumor resection. One entry per CDR3 protein, called by TCRdb with MiXCR from the 5' RACE reads. The repertoire includes over 13,000 distinct CDR3 sequences, 3% to 4.5% of them detected once, and approximately 9% sits in the top ten. This material consisted of normal lung tissue next to the tumor, taken at surgery. These receptors originate from a male donor with early-stage non-small cell lung cancer.

This clonotype was found many times. One end of the junction does not line up with germline, which may come from a read error. This beta chain appears as a stray read in a library generated for alpha chains; its size is not informative. The rearrangement uses TRBV20-1 and TRBJ2-2; D uncertain. The germline V gene encodes CDR1 DFQATT and CDR2 SNEGSKA (reference sequence). The CDR3 sequence is 12 residues long. The CDR3 region is CSARDLTRELFF. In DNA, the CDR3 is TGCAGTGCTAGAGATCTCACCAGGGAGCTGTTTTTT.

A few counts support this clonotype. This beta chain was picked up by a library intended for alpha chains and is off target, so its count carries little meaning. The CDR3 protein is CASSLLAGGRDTQYF. In DNA, the CDR3 is TGTGCCAGCAGCCTACTAGCGGGGGGACGAGATACGCAGTATTTT. V and J are TRBV6-5 and TRBJ2-3; 12 positions match TRBD2. Germline V gives CDR1 MNHEY, CDR2 SVGAGI. V lost 6 bases to trimming and J lost 5 bases; unmatched junction nucleotides: 6. This CDR3 is built from 15 residues.

This clonotype was detected ten times or more. This beta chain is off target for a library built for alpha chains, so its abundance means little. The genes are TRBV13 and TRBJ1-2; D perhaps matches TRBD1 (6 bases). The CDR3 consists of 15 residues. V lost 6 bases to trimming and J lost 4 bases, with 18 bases between them. CDR1 is PRHDT and CDR2 is FYEKMQ in the germline V gene (reference sequence). The CDR3 DNA reads as TGTGCCAGCAGGATCGGTGGGGGCAGGGGCTATGGCTACACCTTC. Translation gives CASRIGGGRGYGYTF.

This clonotype was detected ten times or more. Found in a library prepared for alpha chains, this beta chain is an off-target read, and its abundance has little meaning. CDR3 DNA sequence: TGCGCCAGCAGCTCACAGGGTATCGGCTACACCTTC. This gives the protein CASSSQGIGYTF. The V gene is TRBV5-1, the J gene TRBJ1-2; D is perhaps TRBD1 (6 bases). Germline CDR1 is SGHRS and CDR2 is YFSETQ. V lost 3 bases to trimming and J lost 8 bases, with 11 bases between them. The CDR3 consists of 12 residues.

Many counts were recorded for this clonotype. A library made for alpha chains picked up this beta chain off target, so its size means little. The V call is TRBV6-2 or TRBV6-3, the J call TRBJ2-7, with TRBD2 matching over 7 bases. V was pared by 8 bases and J by 2 bases, with 6 bases of the junction left unmatched. CDR3 size: 13 residues. The germline V gene has CDR1 MNHEY and CDR2 SVGEGT. In nucleotides, the CDR3 is TGTGCCAGCCTTAGGCGGGGGACCTACGAGCAGTACTTC. Protein: CASLRRGTYEQYF.

This clonotype was found many times. A library prepared for alpha chains yielded this beta chain as an off-target read; its size is of little meaning. CDR3 sequence reads: CASSRGENQPQHF. DNA of the CDR3: TGTGCCAGCAGTCGGGGGGAAAATCAGCCCCAGCATTTT. The V and J genes are TRBV2 and TRBJ1-5; D perhaps matches TRBD1 (5 bases). V dropped 5 bases and J dropped 4 bases, with 9 bases sitting between them. The CDR3 consists of 13 residues. Germline V gene data show CDR1 as SNHLY and CDR2 as FYNNEI.

This clonotype has a count of ten or more. This beta chain was picked up by a library intended for alpha chains and is off target, so its count carries little meaning. CDR3 region: CSAKAPRDGSSPLHF. CDR3 DNA: TGCAGTGCTAAAGCCCCCAGAGACGGCAGTTCACCCCTCCACTTT. The chain uses TRBV20-1 and TRBJ1-6; D is ambiguous. Germline CDR1 DFQATT, CDR2 SNEGSKA (reference sequence). The CDR3 runs 15 residues. V was pared by 4 bases and J by 9 bases, with 19 bases between.

This clonotype was counted at least ten times. For a library built for alpha chains, this beta chain is a stray read; little rests on its size. The chain joins TRBV6-1 to TRBJ2-1, with 12 bases identical to TRBD2. CDR3 size: 15 residues. Germline CDR1 MNHNS, CDR2 SASEGT. J was trimmed by 5 bases and V by 8 bases; bases with no gene match: 7. The DNA for the CDR3 is TGTGCCAGCTGCTGGACTAGCGGGAACAACAATGAGCAGTTCTTC. It yields the protein CASCWTSGNNNEQFF.

This clonotype was recorded many times. Little can be read into the size of this beta chain, an off-target read in a library designed for alpha chains. V gene TRBV6-1 combines with J gene TRBJ2-5; D uncertain. CDR1 and CDR2 from the germline V gene are MNHNS and SASEGT. The V gene lost 8 bases and the J gene lost 5 bases, with 12 bases spanning the gap. The CDR3 totals 12 residues. CDR3 protein: CASRPLGETQYF. CDR3 nucleotides: TGTGCCAGCCGGCCCCTGGGGGAGACCCAGTACTTC.

This clonotype was seen ten or more times. Being off target in a library aimed at alpha chains, this beta chain has a size of little meaning. This chain joins TRBV6-1 and TRBJ2-7; 7 bases line up with TRBD2. This CDR3 comprises 14 residues. Trimming took 6 bases from V and 2 from J; bases not matched to a gene: 7. CDR1 is MNHNS and CDR2 is SASEGT in the germline V gene. CDR3 protein: CASRILANTYEQYF. For the CDR3, the DNA is TGTGCCAGCAGGATACTAGCGAACACCTACGAGCAGTACTTC.

This clonotype was detected many times. This beta chain was picked up by a library intended for alpha chains and is off target, so its count carries little meaning. V and J are TRBV5-1 and TRBJ2-1, with D possibly matching TRBD2 (6 bases). From germline, CDR1 is SGHRS and CDR2 YFSETQ. The CDR3 extends over 14 amino acids. V shed 5 bases and J shed 8 bases, with 17 bases lying between them. CDR3 sequence: CASRIGSLRDEQFF. CDR3 DNA: TGCGCCAGCAGAATCGGGAGCCTCAGGGATGAGCAGTTCTTC.

This clonotype came up many times. The library was built for alpha chains, so this beta chain is an off-target read and its size means little. The V and J genes are TRBV5-1 and TRBJ2-3; 16 nucleotides align to TRBD2. The CDR3 covers 17 residues. Trimming at V came to 4 bases and at J to 7 bases, leaving 9 bases not matched to a gene. From germline, CDR1 is SGHRS and CDR2 YFSETQ. The CDR3 sequence: CASSPGLAGGPGNTQYF. The CDR3 DNA follows: TGCGCCAGCAGCCCGGGACTAGCGGGAGGGCCCGGGAATACGCAGTATTTT.

This clonotype was recorded many times. In a library made to pick up alpha chains, this beta chain is a stray read with a size that means little. CDR3 amino acids: CASKYGDTGELFF. DNA of the CDR3: TGTGCCAGCAAGTACGGGGACACCGGGGAGCTGTTTTTT. This chain connects TRBV2 to TRBJ2-2; the D gene is possibly TRBD2 (5 bases). The V end was cut by 7 bases, the J end by 3 bases, with 9 bases between. In germline, CDR1 is SNHLY, CDR2 FYNNEI. The CDR3 contains 13 residues.

Ten or more counts support this clonotype. The library was built for alpha chains, so this beta chain is an off-target read and its size means little. This sequence joins TRBV27 and TRBJ2-1; weak D call: TRBD2 (6 bases). In germline, CDR1 is MNHEY, CDR2 SMNVEV (reference sequence). The CDR3 has 16 amino acids. V gave up 5 bases and J gave up 13 bases, with 27 bases separating them. The CDR3 reads CASSRSGSRHERTQFF. CDR3 DNA sequence: TGTGCCAGCAGTCGTAGCGGCTCTAGGCACGAGAGGACTCAGTTCTTC.

In this sample, this clonotype turned up many times. This beta chain came through as a stray read in a library set up for alpha chains, and its size says little. The V gene is TRBV28, the J gene TRBJ1-3; D possibly corresponds to TRBD1 (5 bases). The germline gives CDR1 MDHEN, CDR2 SYDVKM. The V end lost 3 bases, the J end lost 3 bases, and 12 bases lay between the germline ends. This CDR3 region has 15 residues. The CDR3 coding sequence is TGTGCCAGCAGTTTGGGGGAGGGCCATGGAAACACCATATATTTT. Translation gives CASSLGEGHGNTIYF.

Many counts were recorded for this clonotype. Little can be read into the size of this beta chain, an off-target read in a library designed for alpha chains. V gene TRBV28 combines with J gene TRBJ2-7; TRBD1 or TRBD2 may be the D gene (5 bases each). CDR1 MDHEN and CDR2 SYDVKM come from the germline V gene. V dropped 6 bases and J dropped 5 bases, with 17 bases sitting between them. The length of the CDR3 is 14 residues. The DNA of the CDR3 is TGTGCCAGCAGACCCTCTGGGGGTGAGGACGAGCAGTACTTC. This codes for CASRPSGGEDEQYF.

This clonotype was counted ten times or more. Because the library targeted alpha chains, this beta chain is an off-target read whose size means little. This chain joins TRBV7-9 and TRBJ1-1; D call uncertain. CDR1 is SEHNR and CDR2 is FQNEAQ in the germline V gene (reference sequence). V was cut by 2 bases and J by 0 bases, with 7 bases left in between. This CDR3 is 14 amino acids long. The CDR3 here is CASSLSSLNTEAFF. The CDR3 DNA reads TGTGCCAGCAGCTTATCCAGCTTGAACACTGAAGCTTTCTTT.

The sample holds many counts of this clonotype. In a library made to pick up alpha chains, this beta chain is a stray read with a size that means little. The V gene is TRBV21-1, the J gene TRBJ1-4; the table's D gene call, TRBD1, was not cross checked with the DNA. TRBV21-1 is a pseudogene segment. This CDR3 region has 16 residues. The CDR3 region is CASNAAGGHGGEKLFF. In DNA, the CDR3 is TGTGCCAGCAACGCCGCTGGGGGGCATGGGGGTGAAAAACTGTTTTTT.

This clonotype came up many times. For a library built for alpha chains, this beta chain is a stray read; little rests on its size. The gene calls are TRBV6-2 or TRBV6-3 and TRBJ2-3; 8 nucleotides line up with TRBD2. V lost 6 bases to trimming and J lost 4 bases; unmatched junction nucleotides: 3. The CDR3 contains 13 residues. In germline, CDR1 is MNHEY, CDR2 SVGEGT. CDR3 residues: CASSGGVADTQYF. For the CDR3, the DNA is TGTGCCAGCAGCGGGGGGGTTGCAGATACGCAGTATTTT.

This clonotype is termed medium-sized. This beta chain is an unintended read in a library built for alpha chains; its size means little. The V and J genes are TRBV29-1 and TRBJ2-5; 8 nucleotides line up with TRBD2. Trimming cost V 3 bases and J 6 bases; bases outside gene matches: 9. Germline CDR1 and CDR2: SQVTM and ANQGSEA. The CDR3 sequence is 14 residues long. CDR3 in amino acids: CSVDPAGGVKTQYF. The CDR3 DNA follows: TGCAGCGTTGATCCCGCGGGAGGTGTAAAGACCCAGTACTTC.

This clonotype was found many times. Being off target in a library aimed at alpha chains, this beta chain has a size of little meaning. The chain recombines TRBV4-3 with TRBJ1-3; the D is unclear. The germline V and J ends were trimmed by 0 bases and 4 bases, with 4 bases remaining between them. Germline V gene data show CDR1 as LGHNA and CDR2 as YSLEER. This CDR3 has 13 residues. CDR3 sequence reads: CASSQEGGNTIYF. The CDR3 DNA sequence: TGCGCCAGCAGCCAAGAGGGGGGAAACACCATATATTTT.

This clonotype has at least ten counts. In a library made to pick up alpha chains, this beta chain is a stray read with a size that means little. In DNA form, the CDR3 reads TGTGCCATCAAGACAGAAGGGATGAACACTGAAGCTTTCTTT. The encoded protein is CAIKTEGMNTEAFF. The chain is built from TRBV10-3 and TRBJ1-1, with D perhaps TRBD1 (5 bases). The CDR3 has 14 amino acids. Germline loops: CDR1 ENHRY, CDR2 SYGVKD. V was pared by 7 bases and J by 0 bases, with 12 bases between.

This clonotype was counted many times. This beta chain appears as a stray read in a library generated for alpha chains; its size is not informative. The V call is TRBV24-1, the J call TRBJ2-2; TRBD2 matches at 9 bases. Trimming took 8 bases from V and 4 from J; bases not matched to a gene: 4. Germline CDR1 reads KGHDR; CDR2 reads SFDVKD. There are 14 residues in the CDR3. CDR3 loop: CATKGLASTGELFF. The CDR3 bases are TGTGCCACCAAGGGACTAGCCAGCACCGGGGAGCTGTTTTTT.

This clonotype has ten or more counts. Within a library made for alpha chains, this beta chain is off target, and its count is uninformative. The rearrangement joins TRBV19 to TRBJ2-1, with 14 positions matching TRBD2. From germline, CDR1 is LNHDA and CDR2 SQIVND (reference sequence). Trimming took 5 bases from V and 0 from J; bases not matched to a gene: 3. There are 17 residues in the CDR3. CDR3 coding DNA: TGTGCCAGTAGTCTCGGACTAGCGGGAGGCTCCTACAATGAGCAGTTCTTC. It encodes CASSLGLAGGSYNEQFF.

Ten or more counts support this clonotype. This beta chain is an unintended read in a library built for alpha chains; its size means little. The genes are TRBV6-6 and TRBJ2-3; D gene uncertain. V gave up 2 bases and J gave up 0 bases, with 6 bases separating them. Germline lookup yields CDR1 MNHNY and CDR2 SVGAGI (reference sequence). The CDR3 is 14 residues long. The CDR3 loop reads CASSYEASTDTQYF. Here the CDR3 DNA reads TGTGCCAGCAGTTACGAAGCAAGCACAGATACGCAGTATTTT.

Relative to its sample, this clonotype is medium-sized. This beta chain represents an off-target read in a library built for alpha chains; its size is of limited meaning. The rearrangement uses TRBV4-1 and TRBJ2-1, with TRBD2 identical over 10 bases. CDR1 and CDR2 (germline): MGHRA, YSYEKL. The CDR3 spans 18 residues. Trimming removed 0 bases from V and 7 bases from J; junction bases left unmatched: 12. Here the CDR3 DNA reads TGCGCCAGCAGCCAAGATTTCGACCTAGCGGGAGAGGTGAATGAGCAGTTCTTC. The encoded protein is CASSQDFDLAGEVNEQFF.

This clonotype was found many times. The library was built for alpha chains, so this beta chain is an off-target read and its size means little. CDR3: CASSEFSGANVLTF. DNA for the CDR3: TGTGCCAGCAGTGAATTTTCTGGGGCCAACGTCCTGACTTTC. V gene TRBV25-1 combines with J gene TRBJ2-6; D is undetermined. The V end lost 1 base, the J end lost 1 base, and 2 bases lay between the germline ends. This CDR3 contains 14 residues. Looked up from germline, CDR1 is MGHDK and CDR2 is SYGVNS.

This clonotype was seen ten or more times. This beta chain was picked up by a library intended for alpha chains and is off target, so its count carries little meaning. V is TRBV6-5 and J is TRBJ1-1; unclear D gene. V lost 6 bases and J 7 bases, leaving 18 bases between the germline ends. The CDR3 has 14 amino acids. Germline values: CDR1 MNHEY, CDR2 SVGAGI. The CDR3 nucleotides are TGTGCCAGCAGCCGCCCCGGCGTGTCGAATGAAGCTTTCTTT. This gives the protein CASSRPGVSNEAFF.

In its sample, this clonotype was seen many times. A library made for alpha chains picked up this beta chain off target, so its size means little. The chain combines TRBV16 with TRBJ1-5; 12 bases are a match to TRBD1. Per the germline V gene, CDR1 is KGHSY and CDR2 is FQNENV. The V gene end was trimmed by 1 base and the J gene end by 2 bases; junction bases not matched to a gene: 6. The CDR3 consists of 18 residues. CDR3 sequence (DNA): TGTGCCAGCAGCCAATTGGGACAGGGGGCGCGAGGCAATCAGCCCCAGCATTTT. Amino acid sequence: CASSQLGQGARGNQPQHF.